The clone carrying this T cell receptor (beta chain) came up a few times. At one boundary the junction diverges from the germline segment, which might be a read error. 5'RACE template switching added a universal primer site and UMIs to TCR cDNA. TCRdb reanalysed the 5' RACE reads using MiXCR and keeps one entry per CDR3 protein. The sample lists more than 300,000 distinct CDR3 sequences, approximately 4% occurring once. The sample originates from a study of T cells after yellow fever vaccination. The wider study: Any fraction with a low cell number was prepared using SMART-Seq v4 Ultra Low Input.

CDR1 LGHNA and CDR2 YNFKEQ come from the germline V gene. This CDR3 region has 12 residues. The chain links TRBV4-2 to TRBJ2-1; D ambiguous. The source of this sequence is a man between 18 and 35 years old who received the YFV17D yellow fever vaccine. Sequencing was performed on PBMCs, taken 15 days after the yellow fever booster vaccination. The CDR3 bases are TGTGCCAGCAGCCAAGACGGGCGGCAGGAAGTCTTC. Residues: CASSQDGRQEVF.